Here is one T cell receptor beta chain with its context. As every portion of the isolated RNA was reverse transcribed, the sequencing read expressed TCRB transcripts. Using immunoSEQ multiplex PCR, the repertoire was profiled, and TCRdb retains in-frame clones only, with some absent. The sample includes about 340,000 clones, approximately 8.2% of them seen just once. This sample was included in a study of beta chain features in type 1 diabetes. CDR3 length: 12 residues. Germline CDR1 is SNHLY and CDR2 is FYNNEI. V dropped 6 bases and J dropped 6; count of bases not matched to a gene: 2. This clonotype originated in a woman under 30 in good health. Sample: central memory CD4+ T cells from blood. The V call is TRBV2, the J call TRBJ1-5; 7 nucleotides align to TRBD1. The CDR3 DNA sequence: TGTGCCAGCAGGGGGGACAGTCAGCCCCAGCATTTT. Encoded protein: CASRGDSQPQHF. The full variable domain, with the rest looked up from reference TRBV2 and TRBJ1-5, is EPEVTQTPSHQVTQMGQEVILRCVPISNHLYFYWYRQILGQKVEFLVSFYNNEISEKSEIFDDQFSVERPDGSNFTLKIRSTKLEDSAMYFCASRGDSQPQHFGDGTRLSIL.